This TCR beta chain was obtained from a study of cytomegalovirus exposure and HLA in healthy donors. Study outcomes and limitations: The listing of 150 to 200 TCR beta chains classed them as cytomegalovirus-associated. Specificity of a few CMV-associated chains for CMV antigens was verified in vitro. Later on, a genetic analysis was performed. It linked a missense variant in DCLRE1C with V- and J-gene trimming of TCR beta.

With 60 Vbeta and 13 Jbeta primers, the PCR was carried out. Study processing details: An analysis performed later counted 70 million to 90 million unique TCR beta chains (roughly 10 million of them shared). The repertoire was sequenced with immunoSEQ multiplex PCR; TCRdb's copy has only in-frame clones and lacks some. Clonal size and the V and J genes are those of that table, whereas D and trimming came from the DNA. The repertoire holds 80,000 to 95,000 clones, with 80% to 90% as singletons. As for this clone: Its target is not known. Distinct nucleotide sequences in the sample also encode this CDR3.

Germline CDR1 and CDR2: SGHDT and YYEEEE. With 0 bases removed from V and 4 bases from J, the gap between germline ends came to 8 bases. The CDR3 consists of 14 residues. The receptor was derived from a woman between 18 and 29 years old in good health and CMV-seropositive. The sample taken for sequencing was PBMCs. This chain uses TRBV5-6 with TRBJ1-3; the D is unclear. In DNA, the CDR3 is TGTGCCAGCAGCTTGGTTTCCTCGGGAAACACCATATATTTT. It specifies CASSLVSSGNTIYF.